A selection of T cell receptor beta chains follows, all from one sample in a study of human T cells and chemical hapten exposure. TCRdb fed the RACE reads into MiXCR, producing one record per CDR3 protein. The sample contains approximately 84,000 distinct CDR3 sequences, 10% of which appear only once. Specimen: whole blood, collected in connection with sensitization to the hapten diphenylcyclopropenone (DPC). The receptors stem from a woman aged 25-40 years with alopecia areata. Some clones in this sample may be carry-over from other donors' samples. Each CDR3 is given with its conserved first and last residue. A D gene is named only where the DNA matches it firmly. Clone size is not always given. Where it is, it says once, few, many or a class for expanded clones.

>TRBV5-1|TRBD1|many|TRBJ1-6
CASSLAQPRTGQNSPLHF
TGCGCCAGCAGCTTGGCCCAACCTCGGACAGGGCAAAATTCACCCCTCCACTTT
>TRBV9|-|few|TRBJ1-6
CASSAGGLDSPLHF
TGTGCCAGCAGTGCCGGGGGTCTAGATTCACCCCTCCACTTT
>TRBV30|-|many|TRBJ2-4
CAWSQGVRDIQYF
TGTGCCTGGAGTCAGGGAGTACGGGACATTCAGTACTTC
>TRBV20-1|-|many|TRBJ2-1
CSAQGGAGKEQFF
TGCAGTGCCCAGGGGGGGGCAGGGAAAGAGCAGTTCTTC
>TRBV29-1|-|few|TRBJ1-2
CSARRQAVSDDYGYTF
TGCAGCGCCCGCAGACAGGCCGTCTCGGACGACTATGGCTACACCTTC
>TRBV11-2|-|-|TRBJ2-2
CASSPDGLTGELFF
TGTGCCAGCAGCCCGGACGGACTCACCGGGGAGCTGTTTTTT
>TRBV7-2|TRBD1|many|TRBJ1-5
CASSLTGGSNQPQHF
TGTGCCAGCAGCTTGACAGGGGGGAGCAATCAGCCCCAGCATTTT
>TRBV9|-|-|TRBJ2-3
CASSVGGEDTQYF
TGTGCCAGCAGCGTAGGAGGGGAAGATACGCAGTATTTT
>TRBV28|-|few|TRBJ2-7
CASSLRGNEQYF
TGTGCCAGCAGTTTGCGAGGGAACGAGCAGTACTTC
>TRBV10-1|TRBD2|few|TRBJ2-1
CASSESSGGSYNEQFF
TGCGCCAGCAGTGAGTCTAGCGGGGGATCCTACAATGAGCAGTTCTTC
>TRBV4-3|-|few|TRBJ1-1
CASSQDLNPTIQTPNTEAFF
TGCGCCAGCAGCCAAGACCTTAACCCGACAATACAAACGCCGAACACTGAAGCTTTCTTT
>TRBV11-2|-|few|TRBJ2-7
CASSYGASGIHEQYF
TGTGCCAGCAGCTACGGGGCGTCGGGGATCCACGAGCAGTACTTC
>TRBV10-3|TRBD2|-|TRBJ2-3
CAITLAGVPDTQYF
TGTGCCATCACACTAGCGGGAGTCCCAGATACGCAGTATTTT
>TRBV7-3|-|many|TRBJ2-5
CASSLSAGAQETQYF
TGTGCCAGCAGCTTATCGGCGGGGGCCCAAGAGACCCAGTACTTC
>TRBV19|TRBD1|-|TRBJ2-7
CASSTLGQPYEQYF
TGTGCCAGTAGTACCCTGGGACAGCCCTACGAGCAGTACTTC
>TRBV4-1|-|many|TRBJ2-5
CASSPRLVQETQYF
TGCGCCAGCAGCCCCAGACTAGTCCAAGAGACCCAGTACTTC
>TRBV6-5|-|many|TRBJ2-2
CASSYSGRSRTGELFF
TGTGCCAGCAGTTACTCTGGCAGGTCGAGAACCGGGGAGCTGTTTTTT
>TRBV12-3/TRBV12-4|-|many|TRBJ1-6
CASSLPGWYSPLHF
TGTGCCAGCAGTTTACCAGGGTGGTATTCACCCCTCCACTTT
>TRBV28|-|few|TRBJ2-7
CASNSRAYEQYF
TGTGCCAGCAACTCCAGGGCCTACGAGCAGTACTTC
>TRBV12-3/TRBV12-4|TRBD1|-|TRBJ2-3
CTSTNQDRAALGPQYF
TGTACCAGCACCAACCAGGACAGGGCCGCCCTAGGTCCGCAGTATTTT
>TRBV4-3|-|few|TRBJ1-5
CASSQDARTGNQPQHF
TGCGCCAGCAGCCAAGATGCGAGGACGGGCAATCAGCCCCAGCATTTT
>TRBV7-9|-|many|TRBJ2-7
CASSSDFGYEQYF
TGTGCCAGCAGCTCCGATTTCGGGTACGAGCAGTACTTC
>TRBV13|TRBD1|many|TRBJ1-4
CASSSRDRDNEKLFF
TGTGCCAGCAGCTCCAGGGACAGGGATAATGAAAAACTGTTTTTT
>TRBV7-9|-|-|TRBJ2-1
CASSEEGSHNGQFF
TGTGCCAGCAGCGAAGAGGGCAGTCACAATGGGCAGTTCTTC
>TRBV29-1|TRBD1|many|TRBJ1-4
CSAETGHNEKLFF
TGCAGCGCCGAGACAGGGCATAATGAAAAACTGTTTTTT
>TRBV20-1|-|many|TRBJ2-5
CSARGAPKTQYF
TGCAGTGCTCGGGGGGCTCCCAAGACCCAGTACTTC
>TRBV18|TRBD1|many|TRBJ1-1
CASSRARTGENTEAFF
TGTGCCAGCTCACGAGCCCGGACAGGGGAGAACACTGAAGCTTTCTTT
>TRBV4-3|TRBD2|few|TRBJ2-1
CASSQEGLAGGNEQFF
TGCGCCAGCAGCCAAGAGGGACTAGCGGGGGGGAATGAGCAGTTCTTC
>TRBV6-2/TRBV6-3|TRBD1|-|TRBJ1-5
CASRRQGAASNQPQHF
TGTGCCAGCAGGCGGCAGGGGGCAGCTAGCAATCAGCCCCAGCATTTT
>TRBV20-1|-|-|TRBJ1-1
CSARNPQGTGTEAFF
TGCAGTGCTAGGAACCCTCAGGGGACGGGGACTGAAGCTTTCTTT
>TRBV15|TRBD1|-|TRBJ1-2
CATSRVGTGSYGYTF
TGTGCCACCAGCAGAGTTGGGACAGGGTCCTATGGCTACACCTTC
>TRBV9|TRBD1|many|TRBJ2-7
CASSVGQGNYEQYF
TGTGCCAGCAGCGTAGGACAGGGTAATTACGAGCAGTACTTC
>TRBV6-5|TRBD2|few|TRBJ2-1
CASSYAASGINEQFF
TGTGCCAGCAGTTACGCAGCTAGCGGGATCAATGAGCAGTTCTTC
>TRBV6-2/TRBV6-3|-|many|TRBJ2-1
CASNPPSAGLTYNEQFF
TGTGCCAGCAATCCTCCCTCGGCAGGGCTTACTTACAATGAGCAGTTCTTC
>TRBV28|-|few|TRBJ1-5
CASSWAQSNQPQHF
TGTGCCAGCAGTTGGGCACAGTCGAATCAGCCCCAGCATTTT
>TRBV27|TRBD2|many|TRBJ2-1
CASSSSGRAVEQFF
TGTGCCAGCAGTTCTAGCGGGAGGGCCGTTGAGCAGTTCTTC